This TCR beta chain was identified during a study of post-analysis software for immune sequencing data. Study-level information: Relapsing-remitting, secondary progressive and progressive-relapsing courses of multiple sclerosis were included. Study outcomes and limitations: Elevated frequency relative to controls characterized a handful of TRBV segments in patients, TRBV5-6, TRBV5-1 and TRBV20-1 among them. Diversity measured as normalized Chao1 was significantly lower in multiple sclerosis patients than in controls.

Germline V gene sequence: CDR1 DFQATT, CDR2 SNEGSKA (reference sequence). This CDR3 has 14 amino acids. This clonotype was detected once. Its specificity is unknown. Sequencing libraries made from TCR beta cDNA carried unique molecular identifiers. Out of roughly 1 to 10 million T cells, roughly 0.5 million cDNA molecules were generated. TCRdb recomputed calls from the PCR reads with MiXCR, one row per CDR3 protein. The table has roughly 800,000 distinct CDR3 sequences, just over 45% seen once; the top ten hold around 4.7%. The rearrangement links TRBV20-1 to TRBJ2-7, with D tentatively TRBD2 (5 bases). The last part of the DNA fits TRBJ2-5 better; the J call may be wrong. This TCR was recovered from a girl between 5 and 17 years old with multiple sclerosis. The sequencing sample was made of blood. The CDR3 sequence is CSARDPGNGKTQYF. For the CDR3, the DNA is TGCAGTGCTAGAGATCCGGGGAATGGGAAGACCCAGTACTTC.